A selection of T cell receptor beta chains follows, all from one sample in a study of blood T cell repertoires in COVID-19. Some clones are missing from TCRdb's copy, which holds only in-frame ones; the method was immunoSEQ multiplex PCR. The sample carries more than 300,000 clones, around nine tenths recorded once. Sequenced sample: PBMCs or T cells enriched from blood (not recorded which). These receptors were collected from a woman aged 30 to 39 who had recovered from COVID-19. CDR3s include the opening cysteine and the closing phenylalanine or tryptophan. D genes are given only for firm matches. Not all rows give a size; the values are once, few, many and, for expanded clones, a class.

j_gene,v_gene,d_gene,abundance,CDR3aa,CDR3nt
TRBJ2-2,TRBV25-1,TRBD2,.,CASSLAGGPSVGELFF,TGTGCCAGCAGTTTAGCGGGAGGGCCGAGTGTCGGGGAGCTGTTTTTT
TRBJ1-2,TRBV9,TRBD1,few,CASSATGDGYTF,TGTGCCAGCAGCGCGACAGGGGATGGCTACACCTTC
TRBJ1-6,TRBV3-1/TRBV3-2,.,.,CASSQLSGSLSPLHF,TGTGCCAGCAGCCAGTTGTCGGGGAGTCTGTCACCCCTCCACTTT
TRBJ2-1,TRBV2,TRBD2,.,CASRRESNEQFF,TGTGCCAGCAGGCGGGAGAGCAATGAGCAGTTCTTC
TRBJ2-7,TRBV30,TRBD2,.,CAWSTGTSGYEQYF,TGTGCCTGGAGCACCGGGACTAGCGGGTACGAGCAGTACTTC
TRBJ1-5,TRBV9,.,.,CASSVSGGNNQPQHF,TGTGCCAGCAGCGTATCGGGGGGCAACAATCAGCCCCAGCATTTT
TRBJ2-3,TRBV25-1,.,.,CASSVTGIADTQYF,TGTGCCAGCAGCGTCACGGGGATCGCAGATACGCAGTATTTT
TRBJ2-5,TRBV6-5,.,.,CASNPLEAQQETQYF,TGTGCCAGCAATCCTCTTGAAGCGCAACAAGAGACCCAGTACTTC
TRBJ1-1,TRBV18,TRBD1,few,CASSPAGGTTEAFF,TGTGCCAGCTCACCAGCAGGGGGGACCACTGAAGCTTTCTTT
TRBJ1-4,TRBV7-9,TRBD1,.,CASSSYRGRGEKLFF,TGTGCCAGCAGCTCCTACAGGGGGCGAGGTGAAAAACTGTTTTTT
TRBJ2-6,TRBV27,.,.,CASRTDTGANVLTF,TGTGCCAGCAGAACGGACACCGGGGCCAACGTCCTGACTTTC
TRBJ2-5,TRBV11-2,.,.,CASSLQGLEETQYF,TGTGCCAGCAGCTTACAGGGGTTAGAGGAGACCCAGTACTTC
TRBJ2-5,TRBV24-1,.,.,CATSEEKYQETQYF,TGTGCCACCAGTGAGGAGAAGTACCAAGAGACCCAGTACTTC
TRBJ2-3,TRBV7-2,.,.,CASSFGGIADTQYF,TGTGCCAGCAGCTTCGGAGGGATAGCAGATACGCAGTATTTT
TRBJ1-3,TRBV5-4,.,.,CASSLSGGNTIYF,TGTGCCAGCAGCTTATCCGGGGGAAACACCATATATTTT
TRBJ2-2,TRBV18,.,.,CASSPPEGNTGELFF,TGTGCCAGCTCACCACCGGAGGGGAACACCGGGGAGCTGTTTTTT
TRBJ2-7,TRBV9,.,.,CASSEGLGAGTYEQYF,TGTGCCAGCAGCGAGGGGCTCGGAGCTGGTACCTACGAGCAGTACTTC
TRBJ2-3,TRBV6-2/TRBV6-3,TRBD2,.,CASSSLWTSRTQYF,TGTGCCAGCAGCAGCCTCTGGACTAGTCGAACGCAGTATTTT
TRBJ2-1,TRBV7-2,.,.,CASSSVGGRDEQFF,TGTGCCAGCAGCTCCGTGGGGGGTCGGGATGAGCAGTTCTTC
TRBJ2-3,TRBV5-4,TRBD2,.,CASSPSPTSGSTDTQYF,TGTGCCAGCAGCCCTAGCCCGACTAGCGGGAGTACAGATACGCAGTATTTT
TRBJ1-5,TRBV5-1,.,.,CASSARGGNQPQHF,TGCGCCAGCAGCGCCAGGGGAGGCAATCAGCCCCAGCATTTT
TRBJ1-3,TRBV5-1,.,.,CASSIQTGLSGNTIYF,TGCGCCAGCAGCATTCAAACAGGGCTATCCGGAAACACCATATATTTT
TRBJ2-7,TRBV27,TRBD1,.,CASALRDRRYEQYF,TGTGCCAGCGCCCTCCGGGACAGGCGCTACGAGCAGTACTTC
TRBJ2-5,TRBV5-1,.,.,CASTLNGQYQETQYF,TGCGCCAGCACATTAAATGGACAGTACCAAGAGACCCAGTACTTC
TRBJ1-1,TRBV18,.,once,CASLEDGRNTEAFF,TGTGCCAGCCTAGAAGATGGCAGGAACACTGAAGCTTTCTTT
TRBJ2-7,TRBV28,TRBD2,.,CASSGLDSYEQYF,TGTGCCAGCAGTGGACTAGACTCCTACGAGCAGTACTTC
TRBJ2-7,TRBV6-5,.,.,CASSLSGPYEQYF,TGTGCCAGCAGCCTCAGCGGCCCCTACGAGCAGTACTTC
TRBJ2-7,TRBV7-2,.,.,CASSSLHGRTGFEQYF,TGTGCCAGCAGCTCCCTTCATGGCCGGACTGGGTTCGAGCAGTACTTC
TRBJ2-7,TRBV5-5,TRBD2,.,CASSFGGGSYEQYF,TGTGCCAGCAGCTTTGGGGGGGGCTCCTACGAGCAGTACTTC
TRBJ1-2,TRBV5-1,.,.,CASHTHNNYGYTF,TGCGCCAGCCATACACATAATAACTATGGCTACACCTTC
TRBJ2-1,TRBV28,.,once,CASSPPGNNEQFF,TGTGCCAGCAGTCCCCCAGGCAACAATGAGCAGTTCTTC
TRBJ1-1,TRBV7-9,.,.,CASTWEREFPEAFF,TGTGCCAGCACTTGGGAGCGCGAGTTCCCTGAAGCTTTCTTT
TRBJ2-5,TRBV5-1,.,.,CASSYITGHQETQYF,TGCGCCAGCAGCTACATCACAGGGCACCAAGAGACCCAGTACTTC
TRBJ2-7,TRBV12-3/TRBV12-4,.,.,CASSRDSYEQYF,TGTGCCAGCAGTCGTGACAGTTACGAGCAGTACTTC
TRBJ1-1,TRBV6-4,TRBD1,.,CASSPRQGDAEAFF,TGTGCCAGCAGTCCTCGACAGGGAGACGCTGAAGCTTTCTTT
TRBJ2-1,TRBV27,TRBD2,.,CASRYVAGAYNEQFF,TGTGCCAGCAGATATGTAGCGGGAGCGTACAATGAGCAGTTCTTC
TRBJ2-3,TRBV5-8,TRBD2,.,CASSLSLAGDTQYF,TGTGCCAGCAGCTTGTCACTAGCGGGAGATACGCAGTATTTT
TRBJ1-1,TRBV5-1,.,.,CASGQGSNTEAFF,TGCGCCAGCGGCCAGGGCTCTAACACTGAAGCTTTCTTT
TRBJ2-7,TRBV9,TRBD2,.,CASSVSGRTYEQYF,TGTGCCAGCAGCGTTAGCGGGAGGACCTACGAGCAGTACTTC
TRBJ2-3,TRBV18,TRBD2,.,CASSPRTSGNRDTQYF,TGTGCCAGCTCACCACGTACTAGCGGGAACCGGGATACGCAGTATTTT
TRBJ2-5,TRBV10-2,.,few,CASSAQDSQETQYF,TGCGCCAGCAGTGCCCAAGACAGCCAAGAGACCCAGTACTTC
TRBJ2-7,TRBV28,TRBD2,.,CASSFGSGSSYEQYF,TGTGCCAGCAGTTTTGGGAGCGGGAGCTCCTACGAGCAGTACTTC
TRBJ2-4,TRBV10-1,TRBD1,.,CASSEGQVVGIQYF,TGCGCCAGCAGTGAAGGACAGGTGGTAGGCATTCAGTACTTC
TRBJ2-7,TRBV6-1,TRBD2,.,CASSEDTAWAGVGYEQYF,TGTGCCAGCAGTGAAGACACGGCGTGGGCGGGAGTAGGGTACGAGCAGTACTTC
TRBJ2-1,TRBV5-1,.,.,CASSPLADSYNEQFF,TGCGCCAGCAGCCCCCTGGCCGATTCCTACAATGAGCAGTTCTTC
TRBJ1-6,TRBV15,.,.,CATSREGGGNSPLHF,TGTGCCACCAGCAGAGAGGGTGGAGGGAATTCACCCCTCCACTTT